The 20 T cell receptor beta chains in this list originate from one sample, sequenced in a study of HIV-infected patients and healthy controls. In TCRdb, the 5' RACE reads were re-called with MiXCR into one record per CDR3 protein. The data contain some 67,000 distinct CDR3 sequences, about 16% of them singletons. What was sequenced was CD4+ T cells from blood. Receptors originate from a human donor in good health.

This clonotype turned up a few times. The chain carries TRBV20-1 and TRBJ1-5; TRBD1 might be the D (6 bases). Looked up from germline, CDR1 is DFQATT and CDR2 is SNEGSKA (reference sequence). This CDR3 is built from 18 residues. Trimming stripped 0 bases from V and 0 bases from J, with 18 bases between. The CDR3 DNA follows: TGCAGTGCTAGAGATCCCGCGCGGAAGGGGGATAGCAATCAGCCCCAGCATTTT. Protein: CSARDPARKGDSNQPQHF.

J is TRBJ1-5 and V is TRBV20-1, with unresolved D. V was shortened by 3 bases and J by 3 bases, with 12 bases between the two germline ends. CDR1 and CDR2 (germline): DFQATT, SNEGSKA (reference sequence). The CDR3 sequence is 14 residues long. For the CDR3, the DNA is TGCAGTGCTAGTGGAGGGTTCGTCAATCAGCCCCAGCATTTT. This codes for CSASGGFVNQPQHF.

This sequence joins TRBV5-1 and TRBJ2-1, with a tentative D call TRBD2 (7 bases). The CDR3 totals 15 residues. V lost 0 bases and J lost 4, with 11 bases in between. Germline V lookup: CDR1 SGHRS, CDR2 YFSETQ. CDR3 sequence: CASSLAAGAYNEQFF. CDR3 nucleotides: TGCGCCAGCAGCTTGGCTGCGGGGGCATACAATGAGCAGTTCTTC.

There are many counts of this clonotype. The gene calls are TRBV3-1 and TRBJ2-1; 9 bases are a match to TRBD2. V shed 4 bases and J 0 bases; nucleotides not matched to a gene: 13. The CDR3 is made up of 19 amino acids. Germline V gene data show CDR1 as LGHDT and CDR2 as YNNKEL (reference sequence). CDR3 residues: CASSLPLLAGGSSYNEQFF. CDR3 coding DNA: TGTGCCAGCAGCCTACCCCTTCTTGCGGGAGGGTCCTCCTACAATGAGCAGTTCTTC.

This clonotype was found a few times. The chain recombines TRBV23-1 with TRBJ1-5; D call uncertain. TRBV23-1 is placed among ORFs of uncertain function. Trimming shortened V by 0 bases and J by 6 bases, and 0 bases separated the two germline ends. This CDR3 spans 11 amino acids. CDR3 sequence: CASSQSQPQHF. The CDR3 DNA is TGCGCCAGCAGTCAATCTCAGCCCCAGCATTTT.

This clonotype was counted ten times or more. This chain's CDR3 is CATDERGNQPQHF. Written as DNA, the CDR3 is TGTGCCACGGACGAGAGGGGAAATCAGCCCCAGCATTTT. The genes are TRBV6-1 and TRBJ1-5; possible D gene TRBD1, 5 bases. The V gene's germline CDR1 is MNHNS and CDR2 SASEGT. This CDR3 has 13 residues. V lost 10 bases to trimming and J lost 4 bases, with 14 bases between them.

This sequence joins TRBV7-2 and TRBJ2-7; no clear D gene. The V end lost 1 base, the J end lost 0 bases, and 10 bases lay between the germline ends. CDR3 size: 15 residues. Germline V gene data show CDR1 as SGHTA and CDR2 as FQGNSA. In DNA form, the CDR3 reads TGTGCCAGCAGCTTAGGGGCCCTCCTCTCCTACGAGCAGTACTTC. The encoded protein is CASSLGALLSYEQYF.

CDR3 in DNA: TGTGCCAGCAGTTGGGAAAGGAACACTGAAGCTTTCTTT. Translating gives CASSWERNTEAFF. The chain combines TRBV12-3 or TRBV12-4 with TRBJ1-1; unclear D gene. The CDR3 runs to 13 residues. The ends were cut back, 4 bases at V and 1 base at J, with 7 bases in the middle.

The chain is built from TRBV6-2 or TRBV6-3 and TRBJ2-1; either TRBD1 or TRBD2 may supply D (6 bases each). V dropped 6 bases and J dropped 3 bases, with 15 bases sitting between them. The CDR3 is made up of 15 amino acids. CDR1 is MNHEY, CDR2 SVGEGT, per germline. Here the CDR3 DNA reads TGTGCCAGCAGCTACCGGGGGCCAGACTACAATGAGCAGTTCTTC. Amino acid sequence: CASSYRGPDYNEQFF.

The J gene is TRBJ1-5, the V gene TRBV25-1, with D perhaps matching TRBD1 (6 bases). V lost 4 bases and J 3 bases, leaving 16 bases between the germline ends. Looked up from germline, CDR1 is MGHDK and CDR2 is SYGVNS. The CDR3 is made up of 16 amino acids. The CDR3 reads CASSATGQAYNQPQHF. The CDR3 DNA sequence: TGTGCCAGCAGTGCAACAGGGCAGGCCTACAATCAGCCCCAGCATTTT.

The CDR3 bases are TGTGCCAGCAGTAAGGGGCAGGGGACAAACTATGGCTACACCTTC. Translating it yields CASSKGQGTNYGYTF. This sequence joins TRBV12-3 or TRBV12-4 and TRBJ1-2, with TRBD1 as a possible D gene (6 bases). Trimming shortened V by 5 bases and J by 2 bases, and 15 bases separated the two germline ends. The CDR3 spans 15 residues.

This clonotype was counted only a few times. This chain links TRBV4-2 with TRBJ2-1; maybe TRBD2 (5 bases). CDR1 and CDR2 (germline): LGHNA, YNFKEQ. CDR3 length: 15 amino acids. V dropped 5 bases and J dropped 6 bases, with 17 bases sitting between them. The CDR3 DNA is TGTGCCAGCAGCTCGGAGGCTCCCCGACTCAATGAGCAGTTCTTC. It translates to CASSSEAPRLNEQFF.

This clonotype has a handful of counts. This chain joins TRBV29-1 and TRBJ2-1, with a tentative D call TRBD1 (6 bases). There are 14 residues in the CDR3. Deletions cut 7 bases from V and 0 bases from J, with 13 bases between. Germline values: CDR1 SQVTM, CDR2 ANQGSEA. The CDR3 DNA reads as TGCAGCGGAATAACAGGGAGCTCCTACAATGAGCAGTTCTTC. Translation gives CSGITGSSYNEQFF.

The table lists this clonotype with many counts. The rearrangement links TRBV6-5 to TRBJ1-6; unclear D gene. The germline gives CDR1 MNHEY, CDR2 SVGAGI. Trimming took 2 bases from V and 10 from J, leaving 9 bases between them. The CDR3 is made up of 13 amino acids. The CDR3 loop is CASSYDTSSPLHF. DNA for the CDR3: TGTGCCAGCAGTTACGACACCTCCTCACCCCTCCACTTT.

This clonotype was seen more than once but under ten times. The gene calls are TRBV20-1 and TRBJ2-3; no reliable D call. CDR1 DFQATT and CDR2 SNEGSKA come from the germline V gene (reference sequence). Deletions cut 6 bases from V and 0 bases from J, with 16 bases between. This CDR3 comprises 15 residues. CDR3 protein: CSAVDRTTSTDTQYF. CDR3 coding DNA: TGCAGTGCAGTGGACCGAACCACTAGCACAGATACGCAGTATTTT.

The genes are TRBV16 and TRBJ2-7; TRBD2 matches at 7 bases. CDR1 and CDR2 from the germline V gene are KGHSY and FQNENV. This CDR3 region has 13 residues. V dropped 2 bases and J dropped 7; count of bases not matched to a gene: 5. CDR3 region: CASSQMGGSEQYF. CDR3 coding DNA: TGTGCCAGCAGCCAAATGGGAGGGAGTGAGCAGTACTTC.

This clonotype has only a few counts. As DNA, the CDR3 is TGTGCCAGCAGTTCCGCGTACCCTGAAGCTTTCTTT. Translating gives CASSSAYPEAFF. The chain couples TRBV28 to TRBJ1-1; D gene uncertain. V shed 4 bases and J shed 6 bases, with 9 bases lying between them. Germline CDR1 is MDHEN and CDR2 is SYDVKM. This CDR3 spans 12 amino acids.

The chain couples TRBV6-2 or TRBV6-3 to TRBJ2-1; D unclear. Trimming shortened V by 5 bases and J by 4 bases, and 6 bases separated the two germline ends. CDR3 length: 12 residues. CDR1 and CDR2 (germline): MNHEY, SVGEGT. The DNA for the CDR3 is TGTGCCAGCAGTCCCCGGTACAATGAGCAGTTCTTC. This translates into CASSPRYNEQFF.

The chain employs TRBV9 and TRBJ2-3; either TRBD1 or TRBD2 may supply D (5 bases each). The CDR3 is 14 amino acids. The V end was cut by 0 bases, the J end by 4 bases, with 9 bases between. CDR1 and CDR2 (germline): SGDLS, YYNGEE. This CDR3 reads CASSVALGADTQYF. DNA for the CDR3: TGTGCCAGCAGCGTAGCCCTGGGGGCAGATACGCAGTATTTT.

The sample holds many counts of this clonotype. The chain uses TRBV7-9 and TRBJ1-2; weak D call: TRBD1 (6 bases). Trimming cost V 6 bases and J 2 bases, with 10 bases left between them. Germline V gives CDR1 SEHNR, CDR2 FQNEAQ (reference sequence). The CDR3 totals 13 residues. This chain's CDR3 is CASRHRVNYGYTF. The CDR3 coding sequence is TGTGCCAGCAGGCACAGGGTCAACTATGGCTACACCTTC.